Listed here is a single TCR beta chain. The antigen is not known. Losses at the gene ends were 3 bases for V and 3 bases for J; bases not matched to a gene: 5. Germline values: CDR1 KGHSH, CDR2 LQKENI. The CDR3 is 15 amino acids. This table comes from immunoSEQ multiplex PCR, and its TCRdb copy is limited to in-frame clones, with some not included. Of nearly 110,000 clones detected, 87% appear once; the ten largest clones hold 4.5% to 5.5%. Pooling covered second doses at about 4 or about 12 weeks. The sample is drawn from a study of T cell responses to AZD1222 COVID-19 vaccine. Study outcomes and limitations: Nearly half of the spike-specific TCRs reportedly recognize variant regions that carry no mutations. Distributed over spike, vaccine-associated CD4 TCRs predominated at 160-218 and 743-854. After the peak T cell response, and only then, were repertoires sampled.

Sequencing used peripheral blood, obtained 28 days after the second AZD1222 dose. V gene TRBV18 combines with J gene TRBJ1-5, with 7 bases fitting TRBD1. The sequence was obtained from an adult who received the AZD1222 COVID-19 vaccine. CDR3 coding DNA: TGTGCCAGCTCACCGTCGACAGGGAACAATCAGCCCCAGCATTTT. It encodes CASSPSTGNNQPQHF.